This T cell receptor (beta chain) was recovered during a study of human T cells and chemical hapten exposure. Study results and caveats: It was expanded TCRs that formed significantly more large CDR3 similarity clusters than controls did.

CDR3 length: 15 residues. The V segment lost 1 base and the J segment 9 bases; nucleotides outside the gene matches: 8. CDR1 and CDR2 (germline): MNHEY, SMNVEV (reference sequence). One entry per CDR3 protein, called by TCRdb with MiXCR from the RACE reads. The top ten clones hold less than 3% of a sample with 100,000 or so distinct CDR3 sequences, under 40% of them seen once. This clonotype occurred a few times. Its antigen is undetermined. The sample's time point: patch test 3, about 24 weeks after DPC sensitization. Treatment: therapeutic diphenylcyclopropenone sensitization with weekly scalp DPC. The chain links TRBV27 to TRBJ2-1; 8 nucleotides match TRBD2. This sequence was found in a man in his forties with alopecia areata. Some clones in this sample may be carry-over from other donors' samples. The input for sequencing was whole blood, taken in connection with sensitization to the hapten diphenylcyclopropenone (DPC). The CDR3 DNA follows: TGTGCCAGCAGTTTATTTGCGGGAGGAGGCGGTGAGCAGTTCTTC. Encoded protein: CASSLFAGGGGEQFF.